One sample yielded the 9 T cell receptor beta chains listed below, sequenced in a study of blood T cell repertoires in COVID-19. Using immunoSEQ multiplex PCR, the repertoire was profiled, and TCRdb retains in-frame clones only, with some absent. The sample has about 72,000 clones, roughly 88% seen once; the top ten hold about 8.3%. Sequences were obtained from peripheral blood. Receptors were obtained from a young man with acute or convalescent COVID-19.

CDR3 nucleotides: TGTGCCAGCCGGCCCGGGACAGTTGACTATGGCTACACCTTC. Translating it yields CASRPGTVDYGYTF. The chain links TRBV10-3 to TRBJ1-2; 7 bases map to TRBD1. CDR1 and CDR2 (germline): ENHRY, SYGVKD. V lost 10 bases and J lost 3; bases outside the gene matches: 11. This CDR3 spans 14 amino acids.

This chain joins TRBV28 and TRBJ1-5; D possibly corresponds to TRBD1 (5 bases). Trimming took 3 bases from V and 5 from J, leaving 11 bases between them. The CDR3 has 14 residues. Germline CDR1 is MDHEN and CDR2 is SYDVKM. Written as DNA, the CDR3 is TGTGCCAGCAGTTTTGGGGGGTCAGATCAGCCCCAGCATTTT. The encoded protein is CASSFGGSDQPQHF. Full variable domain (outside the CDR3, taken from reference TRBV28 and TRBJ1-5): DVKVTQSSRYLVKRTGEKVFLECVQDMDHENMFWYRQDPGLGLRLIYFSYDVKMKEKGDIPEGYSVSREKKERFSLILESASTNQTSMYLCASSFGGSDQPQHFGDGTRLSIL.

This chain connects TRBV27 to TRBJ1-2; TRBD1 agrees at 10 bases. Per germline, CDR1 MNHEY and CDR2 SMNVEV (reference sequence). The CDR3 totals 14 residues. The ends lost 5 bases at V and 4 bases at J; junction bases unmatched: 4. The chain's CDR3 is CASSLGTGVYGYTF. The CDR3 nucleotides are TGTGCCAGCAGTCTAGGGACAGGGGTCTATGGCTACACCTTC.

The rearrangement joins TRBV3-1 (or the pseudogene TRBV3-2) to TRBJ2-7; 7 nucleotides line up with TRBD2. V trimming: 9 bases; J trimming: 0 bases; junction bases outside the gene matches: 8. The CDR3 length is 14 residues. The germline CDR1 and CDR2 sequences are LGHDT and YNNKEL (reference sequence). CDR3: CARKLAPSSYEQYF. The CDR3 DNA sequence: TGTGCCAGGAAACTAGCGCCTAGCTCCTACGAGCAGTACTTC.

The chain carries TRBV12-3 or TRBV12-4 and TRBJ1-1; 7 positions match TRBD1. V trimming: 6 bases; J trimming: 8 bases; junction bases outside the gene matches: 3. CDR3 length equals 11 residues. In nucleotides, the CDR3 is TGTGCCAGCAGCTGGGACAGCGAAGCTTTCTTT. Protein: CASSWDSEAFF.

CDR3 residues: CASTQRSGDTQYF. For the CDR3, the DNA is TGTGCCAGCACGCAGCGGAGTGGAGATACGCAGTATTTT. The chain recombines TRBV9 with TRBJ2-3, with TRBD2 as a possible D gene (5 bases). This CDR3 has 13 residues. Per the germline V gene, CDR1 is SGDLS and CDR2 is YYNGEE. V dropped 6 bases and J dropped 5 bases, with 13 bases sitting between them.

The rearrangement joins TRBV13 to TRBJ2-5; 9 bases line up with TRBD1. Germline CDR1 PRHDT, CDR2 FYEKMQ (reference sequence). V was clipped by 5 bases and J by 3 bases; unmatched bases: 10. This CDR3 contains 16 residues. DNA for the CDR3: TGTGCCAGCAGCCCAGCCGGGACAGGGTGGGAAGAGACCCAGTACTTC. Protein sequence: CASSPAGTGWEETQYF.

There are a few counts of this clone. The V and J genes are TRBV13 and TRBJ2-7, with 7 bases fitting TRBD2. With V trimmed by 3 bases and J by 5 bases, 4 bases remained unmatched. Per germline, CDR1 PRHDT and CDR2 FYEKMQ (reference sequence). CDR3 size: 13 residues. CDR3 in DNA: TGTGCCAGCAGCTTCGGGGGGAATAACGAGCAGTACTTC. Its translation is CASSFGGNNEQYF.

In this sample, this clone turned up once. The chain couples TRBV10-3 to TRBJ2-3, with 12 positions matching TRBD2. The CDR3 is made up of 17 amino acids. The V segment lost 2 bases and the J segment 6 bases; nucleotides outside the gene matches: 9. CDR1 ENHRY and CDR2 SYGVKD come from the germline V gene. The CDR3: CAISEPARTSGTDTQYF. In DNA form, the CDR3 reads TGTGCCATCAGTGAGCCGGCGAGGACTAGCGGGACGGATACGCAGTATTTT.